This T cell receptor (beta chain) was retrieved from a study of identical twins. General study findings and limits: Out-of-frame alpha sequences that twins shared showed excess low generation probability.

V lost 1 base to trimming and J lost 7 bases; unmatched junction nucleotides: 6. This CDR3 contains 15 residues. In germline, CDR1 is MNHEY, CDR2 SMNVEV (reference sequence). cDNA carried unique molecular identifiers, and a universal primer site was added by template switching. TCRdb reprocessed the 5' RACE reads via MiXCR and lists one record per CDR3 protein. The sample carries a few hundred thousand distinct CDR3 sequences, approximately 18% recorded once. This clonotype appeared a few times. The target antigen is unknown. The clonotype originates from a man in his forties or fifties in good health. The sequenced sample was naive T cells sorted from blood. This chain uses TRBV27 with TRBJ2-3; 9 nucleotides align to TRBD1. DNA for the CDR3: TGTGCCAGCAGTTTATGGGACAGGGAATCCTATACGCAGTATTTT. As protein: CASSLWDRESYTQYF.